This T cell receptor beta chain derives from a study of blood T cell repertoires in COVID-19. Study overall: There were acute and convalescent COVID-19 samples, and they came from the United States, Italy and Spain. PBMCs, B-cell-depleted T cells, or T cells were the source of the cDNA or gDNA that made up the material.

This table comes from immunoSEQ multiplex PCR, and its TCRdb copy is limited to in-frame clones, with some not included. The sample records 23,000 or so clones, approximately 88% being singletons. Germline CDR1 reads SGHVS; CDR2 reads FNYEAQ. This CDR3 is 13 amino acids long. V was pared by 5 bases and J by 5 bases, with 12 bases between. The chain employs TRBV7-6 and TRBJ2-5, with D unclear. The sample comprised peripheral blood. The sequence was collected from an older woman with active COVID-19. Here the CDR3 reads CASSPQVLETQYF. The CDR3 nucleotides read TGTGCCAGCAGCCCCCAGGTTTTGGAGACCCAGTACTTC.